Shown below are 18 T cell receptor beta chains from a single sample sequenced in a study of PD-1 blockade in classical Hodgkin lymphoma. Stated time point: cycle 4 day 1 (C4D1), after 5 to 7 weeks of nivolumab. In every patient, relapse followed autologous stem cell transplantation, while exposure to brentuximab vedotin differed. Here immunoSEQ multiplex PCR was the method, and the copy in TCRdb shows in-frame clones only, minus some. The profile covers 21,000 or so clones, with around nine tenths appearing a single time and approximately 23% taken by the ten largest. Sequenced here: peripheral blood mononuclear cells (PBMCs), sampled before the fourth cycle of nivolumab. These receptors were collected from a human donor with classical Hodgkin lymphoma.

This clone came up once. The chain recombines TRBV5-5 with TRBJ1-5, with TRBD1 identical over 9 bases. This CDR3 region has 15 residues. With V trimmed by 4 bases and J by 2 bases, 4 bases remained unmatched. Per germline, CDR1 SGHKS and CDR2 YYEKEE (reference sequence). CDR3 sequence reads: CASSRDRGGNQPQHF. The CDR3 DNA follows: TGTGCCAGCAGCCGCGACAGGGGGGGCAATCAGCCCCAGCATTTT.

The V call is TRBV5-1, the J call TRBJ2-3, with D possibly being TRBD2 (5 bases). Germline loops: CDR1 SGHRS, CDR2 YFSETQ. V was shortened by 2 bases and J by 2 bases, with 9 bases between the two germline ends. The length of the CDR3 is 14 residues. CDR3 bases: TGCGCCAGCAGCTTAATCGGGATCACAGATACGCAGTATTTT. This gives the protein CASSLIGITDTQYF.

The chain carries TRBV7-6 and TRBJ2-7; D gene uncertain. Germline lookup yields CDR1 SGHVS and CDR2 FNYEAQ. This CDR3 has 13 amino acids. The V end was cut by 5 bases, the J end by 0 bases, with 8 bases between. The CDR3 coding sequence is TGTGCCAGCAGCGGGATGAGCTCCTACGAGCAGTACTTC. This codes for CASSGMSSYEQYF.

The chain recombines TRBV11-3 with TRBJ1-1, with 7 bases fitting TRBD1. This CDR3 comprises 12 residues. The germline CDR1 and CDR2 sequences are SGHNT and YENEEA. Trimming took 5 bases from V and 7 from J; bases not matched to a gene: 4. The CDR3: CASSRQGSEAFF. The CDR3 region has the DNA TGTGCCAGCAGCCGACAGGGAAGTGAAGCTTTCTTT.

This chain's CDR3 is CASSLRGTSGYNEQFF. DNA for the CDR3: TGTGCCAGCAGCTTGCGGGGCACTAGCGGCTACAATGAGCAGTTCTTC. This chain links TRBV11-2 with TRBJ2-1; 8 bases line up with TRBD2. Per the germline V gene, CDR1 is SGHAT and CDR2 is FQNNGV. This CDR3 comprises 16 residues. V trimming: 3 bases; J trimming: 3 bases; junction bases outside the gene matches: 7.

This chain joins TRBV11-2 and TRBJ2-5; 8 positions agree with TRBD2. Germline CDR1 is SGHAT and CDR2 is FQNNGV. With V trimmed by 6 bases and J by 5 bases, 8 bases remained unmatched. This CDR3 is 14 amino acids long. The CDR3 DNA follows: TGTGCCAGCAGTCGTATAGCGGGATTGGAGACCCAGTACTTC. This sequence encodes CASSRIAGLETQYF.

The V call is TRBV2, the J call TRBJ2-6, with D uncertain. V was cut by 2 bases and J by 2 bases, with 10 bases left in between. The CDR3 sequence is 16 residues long. In germline, CDR1 is SNHLY, CDR2 FYNNEI. The CDR3 region is CASSEIPGAGANVLTF. In DNA form, the CDR3 reads TGTGCCAGCAGTGAAATACCTGGGGCTGGGGCCAACGTCCTGACTTTC.

This clone was seen a handful of times. The chain carries TRBV2 and TRBJ2-2; 8 positions agree with TRBD2. Germline values: CDR1 SNHLY, CDR2 FYNNEI. This CDR3 region has 15 residues. With V trimmed by 5 bases and J by 6 bases, 8 bases remained unmatched. The CDR3 sequence: CASSSGTRVAGELFF. For the CDR3, the DNA is TGTGCCAGCAGTTCCGGGACTAGAGTTGCCGGGGAGCTGTTTTTT.

The chain has TRBV5-1 and TRBJ1-2; the match to TRBD1 covers 9 bases. CDR1 is SGHRS, CDR2 YFSETQ, per germline. The V and J ends lost 4 bases and 5 bases, in that order; junction bases with no gene match: 9. CDR3 length equals 15 residues. Here the CDR3 DNA reads TGCGCCAGCAGCGTTCCGGGACAGGGTAATTATGGCTACACCTTC. It specifies CASSVPGQGNYGYTF.

CDR3 protein: CASRTWGYYNEQFF. The CDR3 coding sequence is TGTGCCAGCAGAACCTGGGGGTACTACAATGAGCAGTTCTTC. This chain links TRBV6-5 with TRBJ2-1; D might be TRBD1 or TRBD2, each matching 5 bases. The CDR3 is made up of 14 amino acids. The V and J ends lost 6 bases and 3 bases respectively, with 12 bases between them. CDR1 MNHEY and CDR2 SVGAGI come from the germline V gene.

The chain combines TRBV5-1 with TRBJ2-7; D remains ambiguous. Between the trimmed V and J ends, which lost 0 bases and 3 bases, there was a span of 7 bases. From germline, CDR1 is SGHRS and CDR2 YFSETQ. CDR3 size: 13 residues. The DNA of the CDR3 is TGCGCCAGCAGCTTGGACAGTCTCTACGAGCAGTACTTC. Residues: CASSLDSLYEQYF.

This clone was counted a single time. A read error may produce the germline difference seen at one junction end. J is TRBJ2-7 and V is TRBV25-1; a weak D match, TRBD1 (5 bases). CDR3 length: 12 residues. CDR1 and CDR2 (germline): MGHDK, SYGVNS. The chain's CDR3 is CASSEFTGERYF. The CDR3 bases are TGTGCCAGCAGTGAATTCACAGGAGAGCGGTACTTC.

This clone was seen only once. The chain has TRBV18 and TRBJ2-5, with D possibly TRBD1 on 6 matching bases. From germline, CDR1 is KGHSH and CDR2 LQKENI. CDR3 size: 14 residues. V lost 3 bases and J 5 bases, leaving 13 bases between the germline ends. CDR3 amino acids: CASSPSSRGETQYF. CDR3 nucleotide sequence: TGTGCCAGCTCACCCAGCTCGAGGGGGGAGACCCAGTACTTC.

This clone was seen more than once but under ten times. The chain joins TRBV19 to TRBJ2-7; 9 bases are a match to TRBD1. J was trimmed by 9 bases and V by 5 bases; bases with no gene match: 8. This CDR3 spans 13 amino acids. The V gene's germline CDR1 is LNHDA and CDR2 SQIVND (reference sequence). The CDR3 region is CASSGRTGDGQYF. The CDR3 DNA follows: TGTGCCAGTAGTGGGCGGACAGGGGACGGGCAGTACTTC.

The chain combines TRBV13 with TRBJ2-3, with D tentatively TRBD2 (6 bases). Trimming pared 3 bases from V and 2 bases from J, leaving 18 bases between. Per the germline V gene, CDR1 is PRHDT and CDR2 is FYEKMQ (reference sequence). The CDR3 has 17 residues. In nucleotides, the CDR3 is TGTGCCAGCAGCTTCGGGCGGGGATTGAGGTCCACAGATACGCAGTATTTT. Protein product: CASSFGRGLRSTDTQYF.

V and J are TRBV6-7 and TRBJ2-7; D unresolved. TRBV6-7 belongs to the ORF category, with a function that is uncertain. Trimming removed 6 bases from V and 0 bases from J, with 12 bases in between. CDR3 length equals 14 residues. This CDR3 is CASSTTVCSYEQYF. CDR3 sequence (DNA): TGTGCCAGCAGCACTACAGTCTGCTCCTACGAGCAGTACTTC.

V usage is TRBV19 and J usage is TRBJ2-3; D may be TRBD1 (6 bases). The V end was cut by 2 bases, the J end by 2 bases, with 8 bases between. The CDR3 totals 14 residues. Germline V CDR1 and CDR2: LNHDA, SQIVND (reference sequence). The CDR3 sequence: CASSITGNTDTQYF. The CDR3 DNA sequence: TGTGCCAGTAGTATAACAGGGAACACAGATACGCAGTATTTT.

The genes are TRBV6-5 and TRBJ2-3, with 9 positions matching TRBD2. This CDR3 is 14 amino acids long. Germline trimming cut 6 bases from V and 4 bases from J; bases unmatched to any gene: 5. The V gene's germline CDR1 is MNHEY and CDR2 SVGAGI. CDR3 nucleotide sequence: TGTGCCAGCAGCCCCGGGACTAGCCCAGATACGCAGTATTTT. Protein sequence: CASSPGTSPDTQYF.